This T cell receptor beta chain derives from a study of shared clonotypes between healthy human individuals. Input per replicate PCR of unsorted PBMC was 300 ng DNA, corresponding to 25,000 to 30,000 T cell genomes. Per the authors' pipeline: ImmunoSEQ output lacked quality scores and full-length reads, limiting matched filtering. TCRdb keeps only in-frame clones here, not all; method: immunoSEQ multiplex PCR. For V, J and clone size, that table is used; D and trimming come from the DNA. Among more than 450,000 clones listed, 79% were seen once. The CDR3 totals 15 residues. V was pared by 1 base and J by 4 bases, with 13 bases between. The germline CDR1 and CDR2 sequences are GTSNPN and SVGIG (reference sequence).

Sequenced: PBMCs. This TCR derives from a woman between 35 and 50 years old in good health. Some clones in this sample may be carry-over from other donors' samples. The chain employs TRBV30 and TRBJ1-4, with D tentatively TRBD1 (6 bases). The CDR3 coding sequence is TGTGCCTGGAGTGACCTCACAGGGTATAATGAAAAACTGTTTTTT. Protein sequence: CAWSDLTGYNEKLFF.